This T cell receptor (beta chain) comes out of a study of cytomegalovirus exposure and HLA in healthy donors. The CDR3 loop spans 11 amino acids. Germline V CDR1 and CDR2: PRHDT, FYEKMQ (reference sequence). The donors (healthy individuals) were bone marrow donors. Researchers ran the PCR with 60 Vbeta and 13 Jbeta primers. Method: immunoSEQ multiplex PCR; TCRdb's copy keeps in-frame clones and lacks some. This sample carries 70,000 to 100,000 clones, approximately 80% of them seen once, and the ten largest clones take 20% to 30%. With regard to this clone: The junction departs from the called germline gene at one end, perhaps through a read error. The sample carries other DNA sequences with the same CDR3.

The chain links TRBV13 to TRBJ1-5, with TRBD1 matching over 7 bases. This receptor was obtained from a woman aged 50 to 60 in good health and CMV-seropositive. The sequenced sample was PBMCs. The CDR3 nucleotides are TGTGCCAAAGGGGGCAACCAGCCCCAGCATTTT. Its protein product is CAKGGNQPQHF.